The 3 T cell receptor beta chains below all came from one sample that was sequenced in a study of blood T cell repertoires in COVID-19. Assay used: immunoSEQ multiplex PCR; TCRdb lists only in-frame clones, some missing. The sample has approximately 100,000 clones; roughly 82% are singletons. The sequencing sample was made of peripheral blood. The receptor source for this set is a man in his 60s with acute or convalescent COVID-19.

The chain employs TRBV30 and TRBJ1-2; D is possibly TRBD1 (5 bases). The germline V gene encodes CDR1 GTSNPN and CDR2 SVGIG (reference sequence). This CDR3 is 13 amino acids long. V was trimmed by 5 bases and J by 7 bases, leaving 17 bases between them. The CDR3 loop reads CAWSDSTIGGYTF. The CDR3 bases are TGTGCCTGGTCAGACAGTACTATAGGTGGCTACACCTTC.

This clone was seen more than once but under ten times. CDR3 bases: TGTGCCAGCAGTGAGATCAGGGCAGCGAATTCACCCCTCCACTTT. It yields the protein CASSEIRAANSPLHF. The chain has TRBV25-1 and TRBJ1-6; tentatively, D is TRBD1 (5 bases). Germline V lookup: CDR1 MGHDK, CDR2 SYGVNS. The CDR3 is made up of 15 amino acids. Trimming pared 3 bases from V and 7 bases from J, leaving 13 bases between.

This chain joins TRBV7-3 and TRBJ2-3, with D uncertain. The CDR3 runs to 14 residues. Between the trimmed V and J ends, which lost 3 bases and 4 bases, there was a span of 11 bases. The germline gives CDR1 SGHTA, CDR2 FQGTGA. DNA for the CDR3: TGTGCCAGCAGCTTGGGTGCAGGCGCAGATACGCAGTATTTT. Translation gives CASSLGAGADTQYF.